The 2 T cell receptor beta chains reported below all come from one sample, sequenced in a study of low-dose radiotherapy and immunotherapy resistance in tumors. Documented time point: after trial treatment. Treatment given: LDRT plus nivolumab, ipilimumab, low-dose cyclophosphamide and aspirin (RACIN trial). TRAV- and TRBV-specific primers, spanning alpha and beta chains, primed first-strand cDNA. PCR amplification of the TCRs was performed with Phusion for approximately 20 PCR cycles, and it relied on a constant-region primer together with a V-primer adapter. Using its own MiXCR run on the reads, TCRdb lists one record per CDR3 protein. The table records about 39,000 distinct CDR3 sequences, less than 25% of them present only once. The sample was PBMCs, taken after low-dose radiotherapy plus immunotherapy. The receptors were gathered from a female donor with ovarian cancer.

In this sample, this clonotype turned up many times. CDR3 protein: CASRTLAGGPYEQYF. DNA of the CDR3: TGTGCCAGCAGGACGTTAGCGGGAGGGCCCTACGAGCAGTACTTC. The chain couples TRBV6-2 or TRBV6-3 to TRBJ2-7, with 11 bases aligning to TRBD2. Trimming at V came to 6 bases and at J to 2 bases, leaving 6 bases not matched to a gene. CDR1 is MNHEY and CDR2 is SVGEGT in the germline V gene. The CDR3 covers 15 residues.

As regards this clonotype: With only one base between it and a far larger clone, this is likely a read error. In nucleotides, the CDR3 is TGTGCCAGCAGCTTATCGACAGGCTACAATGAGCAGTACTTC. It translates to CASSLSTGYNEQYF. The V call is TRBV13, the J call TRBJ2-4; a weak D match, TRBD1 (6 bases). CDR1 is PRHDT and CDR2 is FYEKMQ in the germline V gene (reference sequence). The CDR3 loop spans 14 amino acids. V lost 2 bases and J lost 13, with 18 bases in between.